This T cell receptor beta chain was identified during a study of T cells in localized non-small cell lung cancer. Study-wide results and caveats: Out of the top 100 tumor clones, a median roughly 50 were seen in adjacent lung. Sequence data derive from only one tumor region, so heterogeneity remains possible. There was higher T cell clonality in uninvolved adjacent lung than in tumor, and it was highest there. In the blood, greater T cell density corresponded to longer overall survival.

The CDR3 is 12 amino acids. Germline V gives CDR1 SQVTM, CDR2 ANQGSEA. V was clipped by 5 bases and J by 4 bases; unmatched bases: 3. The repertoire was sequenced with immunoSEQ multiplex PCR; TCRdb's copy has only in-frame clones and lacks some. The sample records thousands of clones, about 60% being singletons. Turning to this clone: Its antigen remains unknown.

The TCR originated in a male donor at least 60 years old with stage I squamous cell lung carcinoma. This material consisted of lymph node tissue, taken before any cancer treatment. V usage is TRBV29-1 and J usage is TRBJ1-1; 8 bases map to TRBD1. As DNA, the CDR3 is TGCAGCGTTACAGGGGGGAGCACTGAAGCTTTCTTT. Protein sequence: CSVTGGSTEAFF.